The clone carrying this TCR beta chain was detected ten times or more. Its antigen remains unknown. There are 12 residues in the CDR3. V was trimmed by 7 bases and J by 0 bases, leaving 9 bases between them. Germline V gene data show CDR1 as SQVTM and CDR2 as ANQGSEA. The sample comes from a study of read filtering for tumor transcriptome and immune sequencing. Study-wide background: The cohort had some 16 men and 14 to 15 women aged about 45 to 80, mean about 72 years. Per sample, TCR-region reads ranged about 4.05 to 10.27 million by IR-seq, roughly 80 to 1273 by RNA-seq.

Molecular barcoded adaptors covering alpha/delta and beta/gamma chains were used on around 400 ng RNA. TCRdb processed the reads anew with MiXCR; each CDR3 protein has one entry. In the table there are over 90,000 distinct CDR3 sequences, 20% to 25% of which are singletons. Study findings and constraints: Sorted CD138-negative bone marrow cells were not purified T cells. Approximately 77% of IR-seq clonotypes had a single read, yet these held about 3.5% of reads.

The chain combines TRBV29-1 with TRBJ1-1; D uncertain. The specimen sequenced was a population of CD138-negative cells sorted from bone marrow. The receptor was derived from a donor at least 40 years old with multiple myeloma. The CDR3 sequence: CSAAGMNTEAFF. The CDR3 nucleotides are TGCAGCGCGGCAGGCATGAACACTGAAGCTTTCTTT.